This entry lists 9 T cell receptor beta chains sequenced from one sample in a study of blood T cell repertoires in COVID-19 (dated by TCRdb to the early 2020s). Library creation used the immunoSEQ multiplex PCR assay. TCRdb's version of the immuneACCESS table is confined to in-frame rearrangements and falls short of the full clone set. An unresolved V gene accounts for under half of the shortfall where checked; the remainder is of unknown origin. For this sample the table gives about 200,000 clones, of which approximately 85% were detected only once. The ten largest clones take up about 6% of the sample. The specimen was PBMCs or T cells enriched from blood (not recorded which). The receptors shown here come from a man aged 40-50 years with acute COVID-19.

This CDR3 reads CASSQNTGTGVGELFF. The CDR3 nucleotides read TGTGCCAGCAGCCAGAACACCGGGACAGGGGTCGGGGAGCTGTTTTTT. The gene calls are TRBV14 and TRBJ2-2; 10 bases map to TRBD1. Germline V CDR1 and CDR2: SGHDN, FVKESK. V was pared by 3 bases and J by 7 bases, with 8 bases of the junction left unmatched. The CDR3 consists of 16 residues.

The V gene is TRBV28, the J gene TRBJ2-1, with D possibly matching TRBD2 (7 bases). V lost 5 bases and J lost 9, with 23 bases in between. This CDR3 has 16 residues. Germline V CDR1 and CDR2: MDHEN, SYDVKM. The CDR3 DNA follows: TGTGCCAGCAGTCCTGGAGGGGGAGGGTCGTTTGGTGAGCAGTTCTTC. This codes for CASSPGGGGSFGEQFF.

The chain uses TRBV28 and TRBJ2-7, with 10 bases fitting TRBD2. Trimming took 6 bases from V and 7 from J; bases not matched to a gene: 9. Germline CDR1 and CDR2: MDHEN and SYDVKM. This CDR3 is built from 14 residues. Here the CDR3 reads CASRPWLAGVEQYF. The CDR3 DNA sequence: TGTGCCAGCAGACCGTGGCTAGCGGGAGTTGAGCAGTACTTC.

The J gene is TRBJ1-1, the V gene TRBV3-1 (or the pseudogene TRBV3-2); 9 nucleotides match TRBD1. The length of the CDR3 is 16 residues. With 1 base clipped from V and 5 bases from J, the junction kept 8 bases outside the gene matches. CDR1 LGHDT and CDR2 YNNKEL come from the germline V gene (reference sequence). CDR3 amino acids: CASSQAGGQGGTEAFF. The CDR3 coding sequence is TGTGCCAGCAGCCAAGCAGGGGGACAGGGAGGAACTGAAGCTTTCTTT.

V and J are TRBV5-1 and TRBJ1-2; TRBD1 agrees at 9 bases. The CDR3 has 15 amino acids. V shed 4 bases and J 6 bases; nucleotides not matched to a gene: 10. Germline-derived CDR1 and CDR2 are SGHRS and YFSETQ. CDR3 DNA: TGCGCCAGCAGCCGGACGGGGGACAGGGAGGATGGCTACACCTTC. This codes for CASSRTGDREDGYTF.

The CDR3 DNA sequence: TGTGCCAGCAGTGAGCTCGGGACAGAAGGTGTCGCGGAGCTGTTTTTT. This gives the protein CASSELGTEGVAELFF. The V gene is TRBV25-1, the J gene TRBJ2-2, with 7 bases lining up with TRBD1. The V and J ends lost 3 bases and 10 bases, in that order; junction bases with no gene match: 14. The CDR3 totals 16 residues. Germline V gene data show CDR1 as MGHDK and CDR2 as SYGVNS. Full variable domain (remainder filled in from reference TRBV25-1 and TRBJ2-2): EADIYQTPRYLVIGTGKKITLECSQTMGHDKMYWYQQDPGMELHLIHYSYGVNSTEKGDLSSESTVSRIRTEHFPLTLESARPSHTSQYLCASSELGTEGVAELFFGEGSRLTVL.

The CDR3 reads CASSSGRLDQPQHF. For the CDR3, the DNA is TGTGCCAGTAGTTCCGGCCGACTAGATCAGCCCCAGCATTTT. This sequence joins TRBV19 and TRBJ1-5; D ambiguous. In germline, CDR1 is LNHDA, CDR2 SQIVND (reference sequence). V was trimmed by 5 bases and J by 5 bases, leaving 13 bases between them. The CDR3 spans 14 residues.

This rearrangement joins TRBV9 to TRBJ2-1; 7 nucleotides match TRBD2. CDR1 is SGDLS and CDR2 is YYNGEE in the germline V gene. V shed 4 bases, J shed 3 bases, and the junction held 10 bases outside the gene matches. The CDR3 totals 16 residues. The CDR3 coding sequence is TGTGCCAGCAGCCTATTCAGCGGGATTCGCTACAATGAGCAGTTCTTC. It translates to CASSLFSGIRYNEQFF.

This clone appeared once. V and J are TRBV5-5 and TRBJ2-7; 9 bases map to TRBD2. Trimming at V came to 0 bases and at J to 4 bases, leaving 5 bases not matched to a gene. CDR1 is SGHKS and CDR2 is YYEKEE in the germline V gene (reference sequence). The CDR3 is 15 amino acids. The CDR3 DNA sequence: TGTGCCAGCAGCTTGGATCTAGCGGGATCTTACGAGCAGTACTTC. It yields the protein CASSLDLAGSYEQYF.